The sequence of this TCR beta chain was determined in a study of blood T cells in healthy people across ages. Broader study findings: Strong correlation linked observed beta diversity and percent naive T cells. Among long-lived donors, naive CD4+ cells were more numerous and diversity higher than in aged donors. The diversity estimates, figures obtained from one million T cells, were considered underestimates.

Every sample yielded at least 6.5 million isolated PBMCs. The authors ran a second PCR of roughly 6 to 12 cycles using a sample-barcoded 5' primer and a J-beta primer mix. One entry per CDR3 protein results from TCRdb running MiXCR on the 5' RACE reads. The sample lists roughly 1,000,000 distinct CDR3 sequences; around 25% were seen once. Germline V gene lookup returns CDR1 MNHNS and CDR2 SASEGT. This CDR3 is 13 amino acids long. V lost 0 bases to trimming and J lost 3 bases, with 6 bases between them. This clonotype was seen a handful of times. Its specificity is unknown. The sample was also linked to a second study, of T cells of mothers and their children.

The chain joins TRBV6-1 to TRBJ2-7, with D unresolved. The specimen sequenced was blood. This TCR derives from a girl aged 2 to 9 in good health. The CDR3 spells CASSEAHDYEQYF. The CDR3 coding sequence is TGTGCCAGCAGTGAAGCACACGACTACGAGCAGTACTTC.